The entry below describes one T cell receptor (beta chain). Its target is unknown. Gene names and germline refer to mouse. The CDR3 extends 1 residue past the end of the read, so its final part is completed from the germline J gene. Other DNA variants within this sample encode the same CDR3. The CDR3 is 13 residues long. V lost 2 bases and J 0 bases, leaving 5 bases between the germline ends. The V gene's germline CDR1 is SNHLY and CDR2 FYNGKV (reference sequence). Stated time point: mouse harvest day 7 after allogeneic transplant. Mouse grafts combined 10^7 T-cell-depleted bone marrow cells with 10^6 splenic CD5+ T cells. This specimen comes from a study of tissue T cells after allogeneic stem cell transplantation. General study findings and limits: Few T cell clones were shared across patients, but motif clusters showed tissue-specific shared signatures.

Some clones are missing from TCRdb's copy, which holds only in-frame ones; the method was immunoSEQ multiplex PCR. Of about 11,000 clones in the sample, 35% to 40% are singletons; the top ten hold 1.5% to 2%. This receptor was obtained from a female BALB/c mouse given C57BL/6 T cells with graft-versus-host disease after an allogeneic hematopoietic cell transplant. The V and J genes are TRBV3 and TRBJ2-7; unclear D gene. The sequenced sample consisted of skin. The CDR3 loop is CASSLRSSYEQYF. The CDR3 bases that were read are TGTGCCAGCAGCTTACGGAGCTCCTATGAACAGTAC.